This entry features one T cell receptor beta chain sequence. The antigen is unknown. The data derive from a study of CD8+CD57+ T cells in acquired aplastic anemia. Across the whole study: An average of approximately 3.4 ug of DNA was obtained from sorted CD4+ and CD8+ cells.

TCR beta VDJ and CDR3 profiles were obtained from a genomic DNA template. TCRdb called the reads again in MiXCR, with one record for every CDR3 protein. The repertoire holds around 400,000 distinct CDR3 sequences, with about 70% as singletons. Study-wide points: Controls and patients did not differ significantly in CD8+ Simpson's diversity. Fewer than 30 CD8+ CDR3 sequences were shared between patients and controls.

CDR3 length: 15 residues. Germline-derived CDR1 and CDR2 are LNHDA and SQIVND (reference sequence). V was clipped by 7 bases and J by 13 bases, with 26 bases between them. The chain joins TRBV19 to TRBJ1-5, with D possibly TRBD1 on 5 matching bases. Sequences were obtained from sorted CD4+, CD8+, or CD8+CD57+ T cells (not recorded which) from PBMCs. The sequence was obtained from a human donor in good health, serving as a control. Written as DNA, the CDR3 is TGTGCCAGTAATCCGCCGGGACGGGGGAATCAGTTTCAGCATTTT. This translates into CASNPPGRGNQFQHF. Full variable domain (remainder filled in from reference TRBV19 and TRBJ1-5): DGGITQSPKYLFRKEGQNVTLSCEQNLNHDAMYWYRQDPGQGLRLIYYSQIVNDFQKGDIAEGYSVSREKKESFPLTVTSAQKNPTAFYLCASNPPGRGNQFQHFGDGTRLSIL.